Included here is one T cell receptor (beta chain) sequence, with context. The record originates from a study of blood T cell repertoires in COVID-19. About the study: Acute-phase and convalescent COVID-19 samples originated in the United States, Italy and Spain. Sources were T cells, B-cell-depleted T cells, or PBMCs; the material itself was cDNA or gDNA.

Assay used: immunoSEQ multiplex PCR; TCRdb lists only in-frame clones, some missing. The sample lists 58,000 or so clones; 60% to 75% were seen once. Germline values: CDR1 WNHNN, CDR2 SYGVQD (reference sequence). J lost 7 bases, V lost 2 bases, and 4 bases had no gene match. CDR3 length equals 13 residues. Sequences were obtained from peripheral blood. This chain uses TRBV10-1 with TRBJ1-1; the match to TRBD1 covers 7 bases. The TCR sequence derives from a woman older than 75 with acute or convalescent COVID-19. CDR3 in DNA: TGCGCCAGCAGTGAGCCAGGGGGAAGTGAAGCTTTCTTT. This gives the protein CASSEPGGSEAFF.